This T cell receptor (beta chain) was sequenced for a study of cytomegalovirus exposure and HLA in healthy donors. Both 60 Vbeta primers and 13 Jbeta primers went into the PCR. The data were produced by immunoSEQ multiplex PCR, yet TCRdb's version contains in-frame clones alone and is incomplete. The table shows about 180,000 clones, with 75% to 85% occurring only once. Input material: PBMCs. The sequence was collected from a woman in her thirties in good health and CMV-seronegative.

CDR3 sequence (DNA): TGTGCCAGCAGAGCGGGACAGGGTGACACCGGGGAGCTGTTTTTT. Translating it yields CASRAGQGDTGELFF. The genes are TRBV27 and TRBJ2-2, with 9 bases lining up with TRBD1. Germline loops: CDR1 MNHEY, CDR2 SMNVEV (reference sequence). This CDR3 comprises 15 residues. J lost 3 bases, V lost 6 bases, and 5 bases had no gene match.